The source of this T cell receptor (beta chain) is a study of response to subunit inactivated influenza vaccine. TCRdb independently ran MiXCR on the RT-PCR reads; one entry per CDR3 protein. The sample contains about 500,000 distinct CDR3 sequences, about 15% of which appear only once. Study outcomes and limitations: Few additional T cells are recruited per seasonal influenza vaccination, authors suggested.

To note about this clonotype: Its matching antigen is unknown.

CDR3 size: 14 residues. The germline V gene has CDR1 LNHDA and CDR2 SQIVND (reference sequence). Trimming stripped 7 bases from V and 8 bases from J, with 20 bases between. The chain uses TRBV19 and TRBJ1-2; D uncertain. Specimen: CD4+ T cells sorted from PBMCs, collected around 25 months after vaccination. The clonotype comes from a man between 50 and 70 years old who received an inactivated influenza vaccine. The CDR3 loop is CASNRRDPGRGYTF. CDR3 DNA: TGTGCCAGTAACCGACGTGACCCGGGAAGGGGCTACACCTTC.